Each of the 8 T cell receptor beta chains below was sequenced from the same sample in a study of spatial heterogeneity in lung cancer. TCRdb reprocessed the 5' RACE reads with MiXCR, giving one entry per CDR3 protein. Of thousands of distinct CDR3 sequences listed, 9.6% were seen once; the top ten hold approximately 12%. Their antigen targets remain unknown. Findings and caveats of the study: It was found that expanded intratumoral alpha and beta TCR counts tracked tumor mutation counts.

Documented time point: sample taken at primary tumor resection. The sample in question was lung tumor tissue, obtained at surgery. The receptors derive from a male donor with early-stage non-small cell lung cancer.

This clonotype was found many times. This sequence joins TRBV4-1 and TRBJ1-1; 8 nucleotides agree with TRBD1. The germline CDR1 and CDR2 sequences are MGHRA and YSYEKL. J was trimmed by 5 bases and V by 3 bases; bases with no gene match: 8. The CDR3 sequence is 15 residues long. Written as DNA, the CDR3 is TGCGCCAGCAGCCAGAGACAGGGGCGGGAGACTGAAGCTTTCTTT. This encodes CASSQRQGRETEAFF.

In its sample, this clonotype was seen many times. The CDR3 region is CASSFRTVEAFF. The CDR3 nucleotides are TGTGCCAGCAGTTTTAGGACGGTTGAAGCTTTCTTT. V usage is TRBV2 and J usage is TRBJ1-1; D is unclear. Germline V gene lookup returns CDR1 SNHLY and CDR2 FYNNEI. Trimming took off 5 bases at V and 7 bases at J, with 11 bases between the two ends. The CDR3 extends over 12 amino acids.

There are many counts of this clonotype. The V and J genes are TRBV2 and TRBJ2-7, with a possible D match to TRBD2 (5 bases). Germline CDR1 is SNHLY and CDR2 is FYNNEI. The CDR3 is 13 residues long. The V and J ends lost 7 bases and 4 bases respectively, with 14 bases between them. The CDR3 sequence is CASTWESQYEQYF. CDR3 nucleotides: TGTGCCAGCACCTGGGAGTCGCAATACGAGCAGTACTTC.

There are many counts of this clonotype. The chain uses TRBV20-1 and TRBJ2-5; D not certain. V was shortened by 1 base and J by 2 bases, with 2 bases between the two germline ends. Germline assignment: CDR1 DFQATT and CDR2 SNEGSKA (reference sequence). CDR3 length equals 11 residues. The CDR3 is CSARGQETQYF. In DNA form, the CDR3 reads TGCAGTGCTAGAGGGCAAGAGACCCAGTACTTC.

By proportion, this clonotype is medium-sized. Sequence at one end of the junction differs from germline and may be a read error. CDR3 amino acids: CASSLTSNQPQHF. CDR3 coding DNA: TGTGCTAGCAGCTTAACGAGCAATCAGCCCCAGCATTTT. The V and J genes are TRBV7-7 and TRBJ1-5; D is unresolved. Per germline, CDR1 SSHAT and CDR2 FNYEAQ (reference sequence). The CDR3 spans 13 residues.

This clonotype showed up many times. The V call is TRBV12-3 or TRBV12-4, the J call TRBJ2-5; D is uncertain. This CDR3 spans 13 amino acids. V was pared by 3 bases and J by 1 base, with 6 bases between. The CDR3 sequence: CASSLNIQETQYF. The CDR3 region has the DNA TGTGCCAGCAGTTTGAACATCCAAGAGACCCAGTACTTC.

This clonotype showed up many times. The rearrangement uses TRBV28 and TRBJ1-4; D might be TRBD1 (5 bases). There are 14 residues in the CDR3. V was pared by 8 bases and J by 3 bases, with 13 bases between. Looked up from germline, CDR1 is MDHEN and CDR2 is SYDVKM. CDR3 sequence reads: CASLTRQPNEKLFF. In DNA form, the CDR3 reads TGTGCCAGCTTAACCAGACAGCCTAATGAAAAACTGTTTTTT.

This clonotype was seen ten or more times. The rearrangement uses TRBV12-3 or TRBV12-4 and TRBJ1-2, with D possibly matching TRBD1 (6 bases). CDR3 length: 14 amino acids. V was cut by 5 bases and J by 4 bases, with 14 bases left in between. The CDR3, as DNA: TGTGCCAGCAGTCCGCCAGGGGCGGGCTATGGCTACACCTTC. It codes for CASSPPGAGYGYTF.